These T cell receptor beta chains were read from a single sample in a study of control samples from healthy donors and cancer patients. Data came from immunoSEQ multiplex PCR; TCRdb stores just in-frame clones and leaves some out. The sample contains about 120,000 clones, about 92% of which appear only once. The sequencing sample was made of PBMCs. These receptor sequences come from a man over 45 with head and neck cancer. Each CDR3 is given with its conserved first and last residue. Fields, in order: CDR3 protein, CDR3 DNA, J gene, clone size, V gene, D gene. A D gene is named only where the DNA matches it firmly. A row's size may be missing; if present it is once, few, many or a size class.

CDR3aa: CASSFLVTLAGGRYNEQFF
CDR3nt: TGTGCCAGCAGCTTTTTAGTGACGCTAGCGGGGGGCCGATACAATGAGCAGTTCTTC
j_gene: TRBJ2-1
abundance: NA
v_gene: TRBV12-1
d_gene: NA

CDR3aa: CASSIQGVSYNEQFF
CDR3nt: TGTGCCAGTAGTATACAGGGGGTCTCCTACAATGAGCAGTTCTTC
j_gene: TRBJ2-1
abundance: NA
v_gene: TRBV19
d_gene: TRBD1

CDR3aa: CASSLALGLETQYF
CDR3nt: TGTGCCAGCAGCTTAGCTTTGGGGCTGGAGACCCAGTACTTC
j_gene: TRBJ2-5
abundance: NA
v_gene: TRBV7-7
d_gene: NA

CDR3aa: CASRQGLGEAFF
CDR3nt: TGTGCCAGCAGACAGGGACTTGGTGAAGCTTTCTTT
j_gene: TRBJ1-1
abundance: NA
v_gene: TRBV27
d_gene: NA

CDR3aa: CASSQAGGGGANVLTF
CDR3nt: TGTGCCAGCAGCCAAGCGGGGGGCGGTGGGGCCAACGTCCTGACTTTC
j_gene: TRBJ2-6
abundance: NA
v_gene: TRBV4-2
d_gene: NA

CDR3aa: CSVLDDGYTF
CDR3nt: TGCAGCGTTTTGGACGATGGCTACACCTTC
j_gene: TRBJ1-2
abundance: NA
v_gene: TRBV29-1
d_gene: NA

CDR3aa: CASSYSSSGGFDTDTQYF
CDR3nt: TGTGCCAGCAGTTACAGCAGCAGCGGGGGGTTTGACACAGATACGCAGTATTTT
j_gene: TRBJ2-3
abundance: once
v_gene: TRBV6-2/TRBV6-3
d_gene: TRBD2

CDR3aa: CASSFQTSGGPYSYNEQFF
CDR3nt: TGTGCCAGCAGTTTTCAAACTAGCGGGGGGCCTTACTCCTACAATGAGCAGTTCTTC
j_gene: TRBJ2-1
abundance: once
v_gene: TRBV6-2/TRBV6-3
d_gene: TRBD2

CDR3aa: CASKVGYEQYF
CDR3nt: TGCGCCAGCAAGGTCGGCTACGAGCAGTACTTC
j_gene: TRBJ2-7
abundance: NA
v_gene: TRBV5-1
d_gene: NA

CDR3aa: CASSLILAGGGELFF
CDR3nt: TGTGCCAGCAGTTTAATACTAGCAGGTGGCGGGGAGCTGTTTTTT
j_gene: TRBJ2-2
abundance: NA
v_gene: TRBV27
d_gene: NA

CDR3aa: CATSRSSGQGAFF
CDR3nt: TGTGCCACCAGCAGGTCTTCAGGTCAGGGAGCTTTCTTT
j_gene: TRBJ1-1
abundance: NA
v_gene: TRBV15
d_gene: NA

CDR3aa: CASSLTLAGQDTQYF
CDR3nt: TGCGCCAGCAGCTTGACACTAGCGGGGCAGGATACGCAGTATTTT
j_gene: TRBJ2-3
abundance: NA
v_gene: TRBV5-1
d_gene: TRBD2

CDR3aa: CAWSGGYSTDTQYF
CDR3nt: TGTGCCTGGAGTGGCGGGTACAGCACAGATACGCAGTATTTT
j_gene: TRBJ2-3
abundance: NA
v_gene: TRBV30
d_gene: NA

CDR3aa: CASSLMGSNEQFF
CDR3nt: TGTGCCAGCAGTTTGATGGGGTCCAATGAGCAGTTCTTC
j_gene: TRBJ2-1
abundance: once
v_gene: TRBV27
d_gene: NA

CDR3aa: CASVGGNSWNQPQHF
CDR3nt: TGTGCCAGCGTGGGGGGTAACAGTTGGAATCAGCCCCAGCATTTT
j_gene: TRBJ1-5
abundance: once
v_gene: TRBV28
d_gene: NA

CDR3aa: CASSPDRGLGNTEAFF
CDR3nt: TGTGCCAGCTCACCGGACAGGGGGTTGGGGAACACTGAAGCTTTCTTT
j_gene: TRBJ1-1
abundance: NA
v_gene: TRBV18
d_gene: TRBD1

CDR3aa: CASSYGQGGRYNEQFF
CDR3nt: TGTGCCAGCAGTTACGGTCAGGGGGGCCGGTACAATGAGCAGTTCTTC
j_gene: TRBJ2-1
abundance: NA
v_gene: TRBV6-5
d_gene: NA

CDR3aa: CASSRSFTNLGTQYF
CDR3nt: TGTGCCAGCTCCCGCAGTTTCACTAACTTAGGGACCCAGTACTTC
j_gene: TRBJ2-5
abundance: NA
v_gene: TRBV3-1/TRBV3-2
d_gene: NA

CDR3aa: CASSFGLGIQYF
CDR3nt: TGTGCCAGCAGTTTTGGGTTGGGCATTCAGTACTTC
j_gene: TRBJ2-4
abundance: NA
v_gene: TRBV12-3/TRBV12-4
d_gene: NA

CDR3aa: CASSIGQGEVAGELFF
CDR3nt: TGTGCCAGCAGCATCGGACAGGGAGAAGTGGCCGGGGAGCTGTTTTTT
j_gene: TRBJ2-2
abundance: NA
v_gene: TRBV9
d_gene: TRBD1

CDR3aa: CASSYRLHKTAAKNYGYTF
CDR3nt: TGTGCCAGCAGTTATCGACTTCACAAGACAGCTGCCAAAAACTATGGCTACACCTTC
j_gene: TRBJ1-2
abundance: NA
v_gene: TRBV6-2/TRBV6-3
d_gene: NA

CDR3aa: CASSLGPRGGNTGELFF
CDR3nt: TGTGCCAGCAGCTTAGGACCCCGCGGGGGGAACACCGGGGAGCTGTTTTTT
j_gene: TRBJ2-2
abundance: NA
v_gene: TRBV7-2
d_gene: TRBD2

CDR3aa: CASSQGRAKGELFF
CDR3nt: TGTGCCAGCAGCCAAGGAAGAGCGAAGGGGGAGCTGTTTTTT
j_gene: TRBJ2-2
abundance: NA
v_gene: TRBV3-1/TRBV3-2
d_gene: NA

CDR3aa: CASGSAGRINSPLHF
CDR3nt: TGTGCCAGCGGAAGCGCGGGACGGATCAATTCACCCCTCCACTTT
j_gene: TRBJ1-6
abundance: NA
v_gene: TRBV28
d_gene: NA

CDR3aa: CASSFSDGRLDTQYF
CDR3nt: TGTGCCAGCAGCTTCAGTGACGGCAGGTTGGATACGCAGTATTTT
j_gene: TRBJ2-3
abundance: NA
v_gene: TRBV11-2
d_gene: NA

CDR3aa: CASGEQGTNTGELFF
CDR3nt: TGTGCCAGCGGGGAACAGGGGACTAACACCGGGGAGCTGTTTTTT
j_gene: TRBJ2-2
abundance: NA
v_gene: TRBV28
d_gene: NA

CDR3aa: CASSHLSRADTQYF
CDR3nt: TGTGCCAGCAGCCACCTCAGCAGGGCCGATACGCAGTATTTT
j_gene: TRBJ2-3
abundance: NA
v_gene: TRBV9
d_gene: NA

CDR3aa: CASSLALEGFPLHF
CDR3nt: TGTGCCAGCAGCTTAGCGTTGGAGGGGTTCCCCCTCCACTTT
j_gene: TRBJ1-6
abundance: NA
v_gene: TRBV7-8
d_gene: NA

CDR3aa: CASKRPNYGYTF
CDR3nt: TGTGCCAGTAAAAGACCGAACTATGGCTACACCTTC
j_gene: TRBJ1-2
abundance: few
v_gene: TRBV19
d_gene: NA

CDR3aa: CASSLQGNNEQFF
CDR3nt: TGTGCCAGCAGTTTACAGGGAAACAATGAGCAGTTCTTC
j_gene: TRBJ2-1
abundance: NA
v_gene: TRBV28
d_gene: NA

CDR3aa: CASSPDRVYGYTF
CDR3nt: TGTGCCAGCAGTCCTGACAGGGTCTATGGCTACACCTTC
j_gene: TRBJ1-2
abundance: NA
v_gene: TRBV6-5
d_gene: TRBD1

CDR3aa: CASSQEGGAAGELFF
CDR3nt: TGCGCCAGCAGCCAAGAAGGGGGGGCTGCCGGGGAGCTGTTTTTT
j_gene: TRBJ2-2
abundance: NA
v_gene: TRBV4-3
d_gene: NA

CDR3aa: CAWSAAEDTIYF
CDR3nt: TGTGCCTGGAGTGCCGCCGAAGACACCATATATTTT
j_gene: TRBJ1-3
abundance: NA
v_gene: TRBV30
d_gene: NA

CDR3aa: CSVESGSGTEAFF
CDR3nt: TGCAGCGTTGAATCAGGGTCGGGAACTGAAGCTTTCTTT
j_gene: TRBJ1-1
abundance: NA
v_gene: TRBV29-1
d_gene: NA

CDR3aa: CASSQAQLPRYTF
CDR3nt: TGTGCCAGCAGCCAAGCACAGCTCCCCCGCTACACCTTC
j_gene: TRBJ1-2
abundance: NA
v_gene: TRBV4-2
d_gene: NA

CDR3aa: CATSDGGSHEQFF
CDR3nt: TGTGCCACCTCGGACGGGGGAAGCCATGAGCAGTTCTTC
j_gene: TRBJ2-1
abundance: NA
v_gene: TRBV24-1
d_gene: NA

CDR3aa: CASSQRGQGSRTGELFF
CDR3nt: TGCGCCAGCAGTCAAAGGGGACAGGGGTCGCGCACCGGGGAGCTGTTTTTT
j_gene: TRBJ2-2
abundance: NA
v_gene: TRBV6-6
d_gene: TRBD1